A single sample gave rise to the 12 T cell receptor beta chains below, sequenced in a study of cytomegalovirus exposure and HLA in healthy donors. Method: immunoSEQ multiplex PCR; TCRdb's copy keeps in-frame clones and lacks some. The sample shows 97,000 or so clones, over 75% of them seen only once. Sequencing used PBMCs. These receptors were collected from a man between 18 and 35 years old in good health and CMV-seropositive.

The rearrangement joins TRBV9 to TRBJ2-7; D may be TRBD2 (7 bases). V was clipped by 4 bases and J by 3 bases, with 17 bases between them. Germline assignment: CDR1 SGDLS and CDR2 YYNGEE. The CDR3 has 15 amino acids. The CDR3 DNA reads as TGTGCCAGCAGCAAAGGGGGGGACTTGTTCTACGAGCAGTACTTC. It specifies CASSKGGDLFYEQYF.

This chain links TRBV6-5 with TRBJ2-1, with D perhaps matching TRBD2 (5 bases). The germline CDR1 and CDR2 sequences are MNHEY and SVGAGI. This CDR3 comprises 16 residues. Trimming stripped 2 bases from V and 3 bases from J, with 14 bases between. This CDR3 is CASSYGTSGDYNEQFF. The CDR3 DNA sequence: TGTGCCAGCAGTTACGGCACGAGCGGCGACTACAATGAGCAGTTCTTC.

This chain joins TRBV9 and TRBJ2-3, with D possibly matching TRBD1 (6 bases). V was cut by 7 bases and J by 0 bases, with 15 bases left in between. CDR3 length: 15 amino acids. Per the germline V gene, CDR1 is SGDLS and CDR2 is YYNGEE. CDR3 amino acids: CASATTGTSTDTQYF. CDR3 coding DNA: TGTGCCAGCGCCACCACAGGGACCAGCACAGATACGCAGTATTTT.

This rearrangement joins TRBV7-9 to TRBJ2-1, with TRBD2 as a possible D gene (5 bases). The CDR3 loop spans 14 amino acids. Germline lookup yields CDR1 SEHNR and CDR2 FQNEAQ (reference sequence). The V end lost 2 bases, the J end lost 9 bases, and 14 bases lay between the germline ends. CDR3 loop: CASSLSGRDGEQFF. CDR3 bases: TGTGCCAGCAGCTTATCGGGCCGGGATGGTGAGCAGTTCTTC.

This rearrangement joins TRBV2 to TRBJ2-5; 13 bases are a match to TRBD2. The CDR3 runs 15 residues. Trimming removed 6 bases from V and 6 bases from J; junction bases left unmatched: 7. The germline V gene encodes CDR1 SNHLY and CDR2 FYNNEI. The CDR3 protein is CASSRTSGGAQTQYF. In DNA, the CDR3 is TGTGCCAGCAGCCGAACTAGCGGGGGGGCGCAGACCCAGTACTTC.

The chain combines TRBV5-1 with TRBJ1-5; 7 nucleotides agree with TRBD1. V lost 4 bases, J lost 2 bases, and 3 bases stayed unmatched. The germline CDR1 and CDR2 sequences are SGHRS and YFSETQ. This CDR3 is built from 14 residues. The CDR3 here is CASSTGTGNQPQHF. The CDR3 DNA reads TGCGCCAGCAGCACCGGGACAGGCAATCAGCCCCAGCATTTT.

The chain uses TRBV15 and TRBJ2-3; possible D gene TRBD2, 6 bases. Trimming left V 0 bases short and J 0 bases short, with 10 bases between. The CDR3 contains 16 residues. Germline CDR1 LNHNV, CDR2 YYDKDF (reference sequence). Here the CDR3 reads CATSRDRDSSTDTQYF. CDR3 DNA: TGTGCCACCAGCAGAGATAGGGACTCGAGCACAGATACGCAGTATTTT.

This clone has a count of ten or more. The chain has TRBV29-1 and TRBJ2-7; TRBD1 aligns across 8 bases. Germline V gene lookup returns CDR1 SQVTM and CDR2 ANQGSEA. This CDR3 comprises 13 residues. The trim removed 6 bases at V and 2 bases at J, leaving 6 bases unmatched. CDR3 in DNA: TGCAGCGTGCAACAGGGGGGAACCTACGAGCAGTACTTC. The encoded protein is CSVQQGGTYEQYF.

The gene calls are TRBV7-2 and TRBJ2-2; 8 bases line up with TRBD1. Germline V CDR1 and CDR2: SGHTA, FQGNSA. Trimming at V came to 1 base and at J to 3 bases, leaving 4 bases not matched to a gene. This CDR3 contains 16 residues. The CDR3 reads CASSLDRGADTGELFF. Here the CDR3 DNA reads TGTGCCAGCAGCTTAGACAGGGGGGCCGACACCGGGGAGCTGTTTTTT.

The chain uses TRBV15 and TRBJ2-1; TRBD1 matches 7 bases. The CDR3 is 16 residues long. Trimming at V came to 3 bases and at J to 4 bases, leaving 9 bases not matched to a gene. Germline V gene sequence: CDR1 LNHNV, CDR2 YYDKDF (reference sequence). CDR3 region: CATSSTGTALYNEQFF. The CDR3 DNA reads TGTGCCACCAGCAGTACCGGGACAGCCCTATACAATGAGCAGTTCTTC. Filled out from reference TRBV15 and TRBJ2-1, the complete variable domain reads DAMVIQNPRYQVTQFGKPVTLSCSQTLNHNVMYWYQQKSSQAPKLLFHYYDKDFNNEADTPDNFQSRRPNTSFCFLDIRSPGLGDTAMYLCATSSTGTALYNEQFFGPGTRLTVL.

V gene TRBV28 combines with J gene TRBJ2-1; tentatively, D is TRBD1 (6 bases). CDR1 MDHEN and CDR2 SYDVKM come from the germline V gene. There are 14 residues in the CDR3. V was cut by 7 bases and J by 5 bases, with 15 bases left in between. The CDR3 is CASTTGTGNNEQFF. The CDR3 bases are TGTGCCAGCACCACAGGAACAGGGAACAATGAGCAGTTCTTC.

The chain links TRBV5-1 to TRBJ1-5, with D possibly matching TRBD1 (5 bases). CDR1 and CDR2 (germline): SGHRS, YFSETQ. V lost 1 base and J lost 5, with 10 bases in between. The CDR3 is made up of 14 amino acids. The CDR3, as DNA: TGCGCCAGCAGCTTGAATCAGGGCGATCAGCCCCAGCATTTT. Its translation is CASSLNQGDQPQHF.